This T cell receptor beta chain was obtained from a study of Graves' ophthalmopathy and Graves' hyperthyroidism. In the study overall: Peripheral blood was collected at initial diagnosis, before any treatment.

Hyperthyroidism was classified as stable if no ophthalmopathy occurred within 18 months of follow-up. Fresh peripheral blood, around 10 ml, was the PBMC source. RNA served as the template for amplifying TCR beta CDR3 regions. The library came from an HTBI-primed first-round RT-PCR and a second-round multiplex PCR. Each CDR3 protein gets one entry after TCRdb re-called the multiplex PCR reads with MiXCR. The table includes roughly 420,000 distinct CDR3 sequences, 21% detected once. The table lists this clonotype with many counts. The target antigen is unknown. V was clipped by 4 bases and J by 2 bases, with 13 bases between them. The CDR3 is 15 amino acids. General study points: Most expanded clonotypes from thyroid (those above 0.001 frequency) were also found in blood.

The source is a woman younger than 30 with stable Graves' hyperthyroidism. Sequenced material: peripheral blood. This sequence joins TRBV12-3 or TRBV12-4 and TRBJ2-3; D possibly corresponds to TRBD2 (6 bases). The CDR3 DNA follows: TGTGCCAGCAGTTCGACTAGAGGCACCACAGATACGCAGTATTTT. This gives the protein CASSSTRGTTDTQYF.